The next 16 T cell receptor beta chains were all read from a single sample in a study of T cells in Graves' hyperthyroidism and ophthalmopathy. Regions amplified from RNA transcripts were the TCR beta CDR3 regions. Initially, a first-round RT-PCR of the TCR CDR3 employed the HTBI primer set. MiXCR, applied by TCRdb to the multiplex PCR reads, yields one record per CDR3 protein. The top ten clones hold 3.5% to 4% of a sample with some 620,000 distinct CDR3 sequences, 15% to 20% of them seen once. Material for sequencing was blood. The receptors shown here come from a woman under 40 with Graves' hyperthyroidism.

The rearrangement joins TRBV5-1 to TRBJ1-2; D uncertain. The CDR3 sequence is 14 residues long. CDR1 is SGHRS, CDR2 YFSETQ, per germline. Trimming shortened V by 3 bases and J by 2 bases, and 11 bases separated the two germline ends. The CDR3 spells CASSSTVQNYGYTF. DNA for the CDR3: TGCGCCAGCAGCTCGACGGTCCAGAACTATGGCTACACCTTC. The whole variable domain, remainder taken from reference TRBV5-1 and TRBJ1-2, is KAGVTQTPRYLIKTRGQQVTLSCSPISGHRSVSWYQQTPGQGLQFLFEYFSETQRNKGNFPGRFSGRQFSNSRSEMNVSTLELGDSALYLCASSSTVQNYGYTFGSGTRLTVV.

This chain's CDR3 is CAWSLGGELFF. In DNA form, the CDR3 reads TGTGCCTGGTCCTTAGGCGGGGAGCTGTTTTTT. This rearrangement joins TRBV30 to TRBJ2-2; D remains unclear. Trimming removed 5 bases from V and 7 bases from J, with 8 bases in between. In germline, CDR1 is GTSNPN, CDR2 SVGIG (reference sequence). This CDR3 contains 11 residues.

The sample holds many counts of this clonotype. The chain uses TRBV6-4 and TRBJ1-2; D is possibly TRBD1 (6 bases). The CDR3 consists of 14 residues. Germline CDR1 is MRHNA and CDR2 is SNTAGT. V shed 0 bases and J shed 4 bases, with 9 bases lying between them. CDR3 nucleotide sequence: TGTGCCAGCAGTGACTCGGAGACAGGCTATGGCTACACCTTC. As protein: CASSDSETGYGYTF.

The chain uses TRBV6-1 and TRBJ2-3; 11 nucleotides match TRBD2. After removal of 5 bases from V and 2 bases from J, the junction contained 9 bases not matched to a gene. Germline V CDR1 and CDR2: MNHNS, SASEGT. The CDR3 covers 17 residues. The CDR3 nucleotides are TGTGCCAGCAGTCCTGATCTAGCGGGAGGCCACACAGATACGCAGTATTTT. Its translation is CASSPDLAGGHTDTQYF.

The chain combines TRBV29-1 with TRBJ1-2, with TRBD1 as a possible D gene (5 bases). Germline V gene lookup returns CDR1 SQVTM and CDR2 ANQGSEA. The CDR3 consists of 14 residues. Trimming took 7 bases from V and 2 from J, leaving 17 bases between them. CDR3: CSALVGGENYGYTF. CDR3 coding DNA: TGCAGCGCCCTTGTGGGGGGGGAAAACTATGGCTACACCTTC.

CDR3 sequence: CASSPGHKETQYF. CDR3 bases: TGTGCCAGCTCACCGGGACACAAAGAGACCCAGTACTTC. The genes are TRBV18 and TRBJ2-5; a possible D gene is TRBD1 (6 bases). CDR3 size: 13 residues. V lost 3 bases and J 3 bases, leaving 8 bases between the germline ends. The germline gives CDR1 KGHSH, CDR2 LQKENI. The full variable domain, its missing parts supplied by reference TRBV18 and TRBJ2-5, is NAGVMQNPRHLVRRRGQEARLRCSPMKGHSHVYWYRQLPEEGLKFMVYLQKENIIDESGMPKERFSAEFPKEGPSILRIQQVVRGDSAAYFCASSPGHKETQYFGPGTRLLVL.

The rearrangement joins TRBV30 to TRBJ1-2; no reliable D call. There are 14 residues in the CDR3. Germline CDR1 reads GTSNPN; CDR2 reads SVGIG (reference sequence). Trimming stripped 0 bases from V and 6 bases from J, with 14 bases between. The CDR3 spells CAWSVAGPVDGYTF. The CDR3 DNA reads TGTGCCTGGAGTGTGGCAGGCCCGGTGGATGGCTACACCTTC. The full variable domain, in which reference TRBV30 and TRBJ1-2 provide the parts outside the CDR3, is SQTIHQWPATLVQPVGSPLSLECTVEGTSNPNLYWYRQAAGRGLQLLFYSVGIGQISSEVPQNLSASRPQDRQFILSSKKLLLSDSGFYLCAWSVAGPVDGYTFGSGTRLTVV.

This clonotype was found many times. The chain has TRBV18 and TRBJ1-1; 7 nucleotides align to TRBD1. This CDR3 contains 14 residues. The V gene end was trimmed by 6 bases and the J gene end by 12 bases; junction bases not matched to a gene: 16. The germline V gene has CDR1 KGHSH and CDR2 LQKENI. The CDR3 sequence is CASSPKWTGLVSFF. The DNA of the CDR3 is TGTGCCAGCTCTCCAAAATGGACAGGACTTGTCTCTTTCTTT.

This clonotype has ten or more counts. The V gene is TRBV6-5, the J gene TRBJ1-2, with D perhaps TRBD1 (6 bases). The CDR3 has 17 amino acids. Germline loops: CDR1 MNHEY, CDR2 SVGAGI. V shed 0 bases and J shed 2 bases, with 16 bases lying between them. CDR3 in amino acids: CASSYSISGEVNYGYTF. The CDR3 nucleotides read TGTGCCAGCAGTTACTCGATTTCAGGGGAGGTGAACTATGGCTACACCTTC.

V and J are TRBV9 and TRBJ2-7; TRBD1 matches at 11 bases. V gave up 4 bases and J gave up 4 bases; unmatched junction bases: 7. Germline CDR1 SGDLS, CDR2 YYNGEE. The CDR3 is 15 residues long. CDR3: CASSPYGTGGYEQYF. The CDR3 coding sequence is TGTGCCAGCAGCCCATACGGGACAGGGGGGTACGAGCAGTACTTC.

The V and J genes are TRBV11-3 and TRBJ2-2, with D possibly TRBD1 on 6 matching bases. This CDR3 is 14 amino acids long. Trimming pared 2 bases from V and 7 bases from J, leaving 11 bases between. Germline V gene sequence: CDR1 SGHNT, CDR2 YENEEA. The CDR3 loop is CASSLYPGDGELFF. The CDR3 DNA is TGTGCCAGCAGCTTATACCCAGGGGACGGGGAGCTGTTTTTT.

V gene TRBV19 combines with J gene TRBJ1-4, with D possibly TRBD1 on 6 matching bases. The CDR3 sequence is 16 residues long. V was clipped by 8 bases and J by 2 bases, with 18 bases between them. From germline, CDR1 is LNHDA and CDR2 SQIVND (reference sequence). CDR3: CASSSGTGSTNEKLFF. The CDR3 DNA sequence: TGTGCCAGTTCCTCGGGCACAGGGTCGACTAATGAAAAACTGTTTTTT.

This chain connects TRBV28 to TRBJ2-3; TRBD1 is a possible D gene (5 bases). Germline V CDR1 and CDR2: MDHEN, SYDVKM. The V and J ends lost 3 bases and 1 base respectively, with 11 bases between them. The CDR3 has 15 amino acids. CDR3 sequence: CASSFQTTGTDTQYF. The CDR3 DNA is TGTGCCAGCAGTTTCCAGACGACAGGCACAGATACGCAGTATTTT.

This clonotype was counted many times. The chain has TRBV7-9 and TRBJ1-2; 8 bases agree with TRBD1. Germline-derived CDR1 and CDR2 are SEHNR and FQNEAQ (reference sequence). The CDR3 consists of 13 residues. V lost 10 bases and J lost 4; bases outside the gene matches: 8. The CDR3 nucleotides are TGTGCCACCCCACAGGGGGAACTCTATGGCTACACCTTC. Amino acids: CATPQGELYGYTF.

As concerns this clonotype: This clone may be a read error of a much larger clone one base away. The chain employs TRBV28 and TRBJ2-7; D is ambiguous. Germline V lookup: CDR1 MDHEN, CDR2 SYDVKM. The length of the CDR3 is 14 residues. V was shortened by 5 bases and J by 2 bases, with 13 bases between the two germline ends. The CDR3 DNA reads TGTGCCAGCAGTCCTGCCCTCTCAGCCTACGAGCAGTACTTC. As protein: CASSPALSAYEQYF.

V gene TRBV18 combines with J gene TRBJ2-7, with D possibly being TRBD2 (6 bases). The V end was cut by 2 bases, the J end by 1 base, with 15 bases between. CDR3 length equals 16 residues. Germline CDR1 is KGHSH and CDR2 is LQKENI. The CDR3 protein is CASSPGGSLRSYEQYF. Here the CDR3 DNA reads TGTGCCAGCTCACCAGGAGGGAGCCTCCGATCCTACGAGCAGTACTTC.